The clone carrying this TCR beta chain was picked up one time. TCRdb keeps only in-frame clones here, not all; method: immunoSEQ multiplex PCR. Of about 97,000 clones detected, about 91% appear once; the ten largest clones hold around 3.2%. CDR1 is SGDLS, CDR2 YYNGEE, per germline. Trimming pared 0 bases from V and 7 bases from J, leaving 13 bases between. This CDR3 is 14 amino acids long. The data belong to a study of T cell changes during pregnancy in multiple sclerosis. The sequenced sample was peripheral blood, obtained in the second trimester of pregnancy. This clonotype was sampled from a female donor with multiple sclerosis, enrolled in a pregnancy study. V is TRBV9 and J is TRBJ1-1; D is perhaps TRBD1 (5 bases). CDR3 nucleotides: TGTGCCAGCAGCGTAGGGTTGGGGCAGTATGAAGCTTTCTTT. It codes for CASSVGLGQYEAFF.